The sequence of this T cell receptor beta chain was determined in a study of read filtering for tumor transcriptome and immune sequencing. Molecular barcoded adaptors covering alpha/delta and beta/gamma chains were used on roughly 370 ng RNA. TCRdb reprocessed the reads with MiXCR, giving one entry per CDR3 protein. Here the sample spans more than 45,000 distinct CDR3 sequences, roughly 12% being singletons. Study findings and constraints: This fraction held mixed bone marrow immune cells after CD138-negative sorting. Approximately 79% of IR-seq clonotypes had a single read, yet these held around 4% of reads.

This clonotype was counted at least ten times. Its specificity is not known. This CDR3 contains 14 residues. The junction had 8 bases not matched to a gene; V was cut back by 7 bases and J by 7 bases. Germline CDR1 WSHSY, CDR2 SAAADI. The TCR was taken from a donor at least 40 years old with multiple myeloma. The chain employs TRBV10-2 and TRBJ1-4; TRBD1 aligns across 8 bases. The sequencing input was a population of CD138-negative cells sorted from bone marrow. Here the CDR3 reads CASTRGTGGEKLFF. DNA of the CDR3: TGCGCCAGCACCAGAGGAACAGGGGGTGAAAAACTGTTTTTT.